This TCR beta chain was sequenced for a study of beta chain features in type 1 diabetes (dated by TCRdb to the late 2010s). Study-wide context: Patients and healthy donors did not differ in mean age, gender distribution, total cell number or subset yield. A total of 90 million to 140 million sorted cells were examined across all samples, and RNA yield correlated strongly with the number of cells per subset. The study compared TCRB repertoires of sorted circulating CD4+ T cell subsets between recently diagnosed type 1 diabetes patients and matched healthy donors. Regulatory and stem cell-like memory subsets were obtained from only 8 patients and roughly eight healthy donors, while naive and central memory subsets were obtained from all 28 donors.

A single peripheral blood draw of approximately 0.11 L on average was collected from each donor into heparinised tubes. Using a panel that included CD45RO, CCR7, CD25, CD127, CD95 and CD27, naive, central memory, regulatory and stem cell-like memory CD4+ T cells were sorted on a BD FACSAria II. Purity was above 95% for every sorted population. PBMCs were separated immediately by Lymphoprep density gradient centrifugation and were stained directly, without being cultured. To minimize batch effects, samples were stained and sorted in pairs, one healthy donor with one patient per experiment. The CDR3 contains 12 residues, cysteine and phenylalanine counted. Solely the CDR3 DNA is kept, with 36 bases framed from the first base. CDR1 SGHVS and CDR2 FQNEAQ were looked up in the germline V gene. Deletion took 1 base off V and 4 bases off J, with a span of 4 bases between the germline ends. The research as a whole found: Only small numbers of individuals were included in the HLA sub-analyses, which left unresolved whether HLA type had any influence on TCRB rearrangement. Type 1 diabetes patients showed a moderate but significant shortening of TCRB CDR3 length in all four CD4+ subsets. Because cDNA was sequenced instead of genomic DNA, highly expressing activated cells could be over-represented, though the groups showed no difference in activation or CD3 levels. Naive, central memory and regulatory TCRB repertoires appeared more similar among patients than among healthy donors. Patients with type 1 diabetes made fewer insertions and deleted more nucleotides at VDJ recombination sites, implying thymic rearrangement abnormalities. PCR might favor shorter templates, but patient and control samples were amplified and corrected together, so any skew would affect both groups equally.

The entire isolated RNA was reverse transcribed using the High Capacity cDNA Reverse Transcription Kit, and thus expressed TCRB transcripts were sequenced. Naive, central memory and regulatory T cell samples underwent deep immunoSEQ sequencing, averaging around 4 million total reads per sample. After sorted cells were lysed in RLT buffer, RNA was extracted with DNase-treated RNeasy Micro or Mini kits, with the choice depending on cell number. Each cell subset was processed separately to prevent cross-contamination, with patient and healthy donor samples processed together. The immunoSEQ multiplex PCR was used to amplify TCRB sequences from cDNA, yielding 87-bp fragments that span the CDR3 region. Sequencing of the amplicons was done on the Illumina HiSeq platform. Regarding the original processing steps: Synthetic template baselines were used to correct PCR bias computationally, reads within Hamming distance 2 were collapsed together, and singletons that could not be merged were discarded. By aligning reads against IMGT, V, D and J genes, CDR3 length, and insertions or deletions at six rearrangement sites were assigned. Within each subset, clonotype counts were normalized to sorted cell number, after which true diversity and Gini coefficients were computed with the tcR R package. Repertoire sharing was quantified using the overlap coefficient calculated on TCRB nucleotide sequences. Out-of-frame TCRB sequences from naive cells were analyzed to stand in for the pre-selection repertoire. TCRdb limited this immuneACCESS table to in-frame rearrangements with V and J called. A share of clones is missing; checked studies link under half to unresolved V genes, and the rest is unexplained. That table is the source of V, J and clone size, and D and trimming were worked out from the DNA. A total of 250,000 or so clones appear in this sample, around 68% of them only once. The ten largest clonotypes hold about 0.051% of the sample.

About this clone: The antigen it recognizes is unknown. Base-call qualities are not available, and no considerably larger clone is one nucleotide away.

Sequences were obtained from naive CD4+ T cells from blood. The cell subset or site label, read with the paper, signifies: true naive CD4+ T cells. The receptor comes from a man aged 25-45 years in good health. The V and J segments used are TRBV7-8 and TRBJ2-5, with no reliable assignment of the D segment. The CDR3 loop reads CASSLVGETQYF. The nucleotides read TGTGCCAGCAGCTTAGTAGGAGAGACCCAGTACTTC.